This T cell receptor beta chain was observed in a study of blood T cell repertoires in COVID-19. Study as a whole: COVID-19 samples collected from the United States, Italy and Spain covered acute and convalescent phases. Sample material is recorded as cDNA or gDNA derived from T cells, B-cell-depleted T cells, or PBMCs.

Authors' analysis steps: How many nucleated cells were present was estimated from reference gene primer amplification. Some clones are missing from TCRdb's copy, which holds only in-frame ones; the method was immunoSEQ multiplex PCR. That table furnishes V, J and clone size, whereas the DNA furnished D and trimming. This repertoire shows about 260,000 clones, approximately 89% found once; its top ten account for around 9.1%. V lost 5 bases and J 1 base, leaving 9 bases between the germline ends. The CDR3 extends over 13 amino acids. Germline values: CDR1 SGHTA, CDR2 FQGTGA. The chain recombines TRBV7-3 with TRBJ2-7, with D maybe TRBD1 (5 bases). The receptor comes from a man aged 35 to 55 who had recovered from COVID-19. The sequenced sample consisted of peripheral blood. CDR3 loop: CASSETGSYEQYF. CDR3 DNA: TGTGCCAGCAGCGAAACAGGATCCTACGAGCAGTACTTC.